The T cell receptor beta chain described here comes from a study of blood T cell repertoires in COVID-19 (dated by TCRdb to 2018 to 2020). About the full investigation: Samples from collaborators originated in the United States, Italy and Spain and spanned both the acute and convalescent phases of COVID-19. The repertoires were released in a freely available public database intended as a resource for research on the immune response to SARS-CoV-2. The prospective study material was composed of cDNA or gDNA derived from T cells, B-cell-depleted T cells, or PBMCs. Subjects who had been exposed to COVID-19, were actively infected with it, or had recovered from it provided the deeply sampled blood TCRbeta repertoires that made up the dataset. HLA class I and class II types, where available, came from metadata supplied by the sample provider rather than from assay-based typing. The samples were drawn from two sources: the first 160 participants of the ongoing ImmuneRACE study, and 1,254 subjects contributed by 6 global collaborators. Sample metadata almost always included a de-identified subject ID, COVID-19 status, age in years and sex. What the research found in general, with its limitations: How much clinical and demographic metadata was included differed by source and by participant, and the metadata was provided uncurated.

TCRbeta CDR3 regions were amplified from genomic DNA using the immunoSEQ Assay, a bias-controlled multiplex PCR. In the paper's pipeline: Nucleated cell counts per sample were estimated from amplification of reference gene primers within the assay. To quantify the absolute abundance of each unique TCRbeta CDR3 rearrangement, sequence reads were collapsed and filtered. For each sample, productive Simpson clonality was calculated by taking the square root of Simpson's diversity index across productive rearrangements. Drawn from immuneACCESS, this table holds only the in-frame rearrangements with V and J called that TCRdb kept. Clones are partly lost; checked studies trace under half to an unresolved V gene and leave the rest unexplained. The DNA was the basis for D and trimming; V, J and clone size are from that table. The sample yields some 26,000 clones; approximately 79% were counted once. Roughly 1.8% of the sample rests with the top ten.

Whole blood was collected in K2EDTA tubes by collaborating institutions according to the institutions' own protocols. For TCRbeta analysis, collaborator samples were shipped as frozen whole blood, as isolated PBMCs, or as DNA extracted from either sample type. With regard to this clone: No cognate antigen has been identified for it. Within one base of it there is no much larger clone, and no base qualities were kept.

The germline V gene supplies CDR1 SNHLY and CDR2 FYNNEI. The CDR3 numbers 14 residues from cysteine through phenylalanine. Only the CDR3 part of the read is kept: 42 bases, read in frame from the first base. Trimming removed 5 bases from V and 4 bases from J, leaving 15 bases between the germline ends. Sequencing input: peripheral blood. The rearranged segments are TRBV2 and TRBJ2-7; a tentative D call is TRBD2 (6 bases match). This receptor was identified in a man of 80 years or more with active or convalescent COVID-19. For the CDR3, the sequence is CASSRLGGAYEQYF. The DNA reads TGTGCCAGCAGTAGACTAGGAGGGGCATACGAGCAGTACTTC.